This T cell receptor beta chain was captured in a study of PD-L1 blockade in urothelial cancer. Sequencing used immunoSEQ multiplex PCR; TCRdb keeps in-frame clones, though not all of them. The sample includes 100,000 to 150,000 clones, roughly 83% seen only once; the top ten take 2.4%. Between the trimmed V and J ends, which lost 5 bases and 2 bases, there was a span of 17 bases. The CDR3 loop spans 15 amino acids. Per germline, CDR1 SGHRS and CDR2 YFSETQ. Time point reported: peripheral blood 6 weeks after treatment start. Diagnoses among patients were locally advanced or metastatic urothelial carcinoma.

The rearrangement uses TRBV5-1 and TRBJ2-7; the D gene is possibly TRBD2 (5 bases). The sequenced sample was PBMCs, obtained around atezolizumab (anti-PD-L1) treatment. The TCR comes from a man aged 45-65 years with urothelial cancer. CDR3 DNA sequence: TGCGCCAGCAGACCTCGGGATGTAGATACCTACGAGCAGTACTTC. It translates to CASRPRDVDTYEQYF.